This TCR beta chain was obtained from a study of blood T cell repertoires in COVID-19. V lost 2 bases, J lost 1 base, and 6 bases lay in between. From germline, CDR1 is SGHRS and CDR2 YFSETQ. This CDR3 region has 13 residues. Produced via immunoSEQ multiplex PCR; TCRdb's table is partial and in-frame only. The sample has under 200,000 clones, roughly 80% seen once. The specimen sequenced was peripheral blood. The clonotype was recovered from a human donor in a cohort sampled during active COVID-19. V usage is TRBV5-1 and J usage is TRBJ1-1; maybe TRBD1 (5 bases). In nucleotides, the CDR3 is TGCGCCAGCAGCTTACAGGAGAACACTGAAGCTTTCTTT. Its translation is CASSLQENTEAFF.